The 8 T cell receptor beta chains in this list originate from one sample, sequenced in a study of control samples from healthy donors and cancer patients. TCRdb keeps only in-frame clones here, not all; method: immunoSEQ multiplex PCR. The table shows approximately 97,000 clones, with 92% occurring only once. Source material: blood. Every receptor here comes from a human donor in good health. The donor label of this sample is uncertain.

V gene TRBV9 combines with J gene TRBJ2-2; perhaps TRBD2 as D (5 bases). Trimming took 4 bases from V and 5 from J, leaving 15 bases between them. Looked up from germline, CDR1 is SGDLS and CDR2 is YYNGEE. The length of the CDR3 is 15 residues. This chain's CDR3 is CASSQGLVGTGELFF. The CDR3 bases are TGTGCCAGCAGCCAAGGACTGGTTGGTACCGGGGAGCTGTTTTTT. Full variable domain (rest looked up from reference TRBV9 and TRBJ2-2): DSGVTQTPKHLITATGQRVTLRCSPRSGDLSVYWYQQSLDQGLQFLIQYYNGEERAKGNILERFSAQQFPDLHSELNLSSLELGDSALYFCASSQGLVGTGELFFGEGSRLTVL.

The chain recombines TRBV12-5 with TRBJ1-1; unclear D gene. The V gene's germline CDR1 is LGHNT and CDR2 FRNRAP. V lost 1 base and J lost 1, with 7 bases in between. The CDR3 contains 14 residues. The CDR3 nucleotides read TGTGCTAGTGGTTTGGGGCGACAGAACACTGAAGCTTTCTTT. As protein: CASGLGRQNTEAFF.

The chain joins TRBV12-5 to TRBJ1-5; 7 bases map to TRBD1. CDR3 length equals 16 residues. Unmatched junction bases numbered 10, after V lost 5 bases and J lost 3 bases. Germline V gene data show CDR1 as LGHNT and CDR2 as FRNRAP. The CDR3 coding sequence is TGTGCTAGTGGTATGGGGACAGTGGCGATCAATCAGCCCCAGCATTTT. This translates into CASGMGTVAINQPQHF. The entire variable domain, with the rest obtained from reference TRBV12-5 and TRBJ1-5, is as follows: DARVTQTPRHKVTEMGQEVTMRCQPILGHNTVFWYRQTMMQGLELLAYFRNRAPLDDSGMPKDRFSAEMPDATLATLKIQPSEPRDSAVYFCASGMGTVAINQPQHFGDGTRLSIL.

The chain joins TRBV28 to TRBJ1-5; 8 bases fit TRBD1. With 4 bases clipped from V and 4 bases from J, the junction kept 9 bases outside the gene matches. The CDR3 covers 16 residues. The V gene's germline CDR1 is MDHEN and CDR2 SYDVKM. The CDR3 is CASSSDRGLLNQPQHF. The CDR3 DNA follows: TGTGCCAGCAGTTCTGACAGGGGACTTTTAAATCAGCCCCAGCATTTT.

This clone is a singleton in its sample. The genes are TRBV3-1 (or the pseudogene TRBV3-2) and TRBJ2-2; possible D gene TRBD2, 6 bases. Trimming took 2 bases from V and 6 from J, leaving 19 bases between them. Germline loops: CDR1 LGHDT, CDR2 YNNKEL (reference sequence). There are 17 residues in the CDR3. CDR3 bases: TGTGCCAGCAGCCAATCCGGGGGAACCCGGTCGGCCGGGGAGCTGTTTTTT. This gives the protein CASSQSGGTRSAGELFF.

This clone was found once. The gene calls are TRBV28 and TRBJ1-1, with 8 bases matching TRBD1. Germline loops: CDR1 MDHEN, CDR2 SYDVKM. J gave up 13 bases and V 1 base, and 8 bases lay outside the gene matches. This CDR3 is built from 13 residues. The CDR3 nucleotides are TGTGCCAGCAGTTTATTCCCGGGACAGGAGGTTTTCTTT. This codes for CASSLFPGQEVFF.

The sample holds a few counts of this clone. The genes are TRBV4-1 and TRBJ1-5, with no clear D. Germline loops: CDR1 MGHRA, CDR2 YSYEKL. The CDR3 is 16 residues long. Trimming stripped 2 bases from V and 4 bases from J, with 15 bases between. CDR3 in amino acids: CASSQPGPAGNQPQHF. The DNA of the CDR3 is TGCGCCAGCAGCCAACCAGGTCCTGCTGGTAATCAGCCCCAGCATTTT.

V is TRBV30 and J is TRBJ2-4, with 9 positions matching TRBD1. The trim removed 2 bases at V and 8 bases at J, leaving 10 bases unmatched. The CDR3 consists of 15 residues. Germline V gene sequence: CDR1 GTSNPN, CDR2 SVGIG (reference sequence). The CDR3 DNA sequence: TGTGCCTGGAGTAGCAAACAGGGGGCAGTTGACATTCAGTACTTC. Amino acids: CAWSSKQGAVDIQYF.